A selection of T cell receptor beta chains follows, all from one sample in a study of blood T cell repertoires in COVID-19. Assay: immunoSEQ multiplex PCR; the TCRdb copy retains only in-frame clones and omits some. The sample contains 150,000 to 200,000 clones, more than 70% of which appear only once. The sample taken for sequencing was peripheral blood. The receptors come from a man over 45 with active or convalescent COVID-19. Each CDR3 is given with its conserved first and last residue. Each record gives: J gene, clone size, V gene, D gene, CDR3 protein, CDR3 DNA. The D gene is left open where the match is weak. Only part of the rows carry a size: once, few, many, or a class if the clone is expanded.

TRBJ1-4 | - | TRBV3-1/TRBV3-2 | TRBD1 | CASSLSGGFDEKLFF | TGTGCCAGCAGCCTCTCAGGGGGCTTTGACGAAAAACTGTTTTTT
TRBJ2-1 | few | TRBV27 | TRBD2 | CASSIITGTSGQNPYNEQFF | TGTGCCAGCAGCATTATTACCGGGACTAGCGGACAGAACCCCTACAATGAGCAGTTCTTC
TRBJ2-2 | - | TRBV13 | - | CASSPAVGELFF | TGTGCCAGCAGCCCAGCGGTCGGGGAGCTGTTTTTT
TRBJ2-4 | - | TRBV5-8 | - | CASSLDPGSKNIQYF | TGTGCCAGCAGCTTGGATCCAGGTTCCAAAAACATTCAGTACTTC
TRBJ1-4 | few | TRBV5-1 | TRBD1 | CASSSSGTGENEKLFF | TGCGCCAGCAGCTCCTCCGGGACAGGGGAAAATGAAAAACTGTTTTTT
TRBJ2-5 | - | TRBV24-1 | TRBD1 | CATSDQRDRLGETQYF | TGTGCCACCAGTGATCAACGGGACAGACTCGGAGAGACCCAGTACTTC
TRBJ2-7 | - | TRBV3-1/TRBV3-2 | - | CASSQKGWTSYYEQYF | TGTGCCAGCAGCCAGAAGGGTTGGACTTCATACTACGAGCAGTACTTC
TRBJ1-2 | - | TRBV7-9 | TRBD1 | CASISYLRWDRVTYGYTF | TGTGCCAGCATCTCTTACCTCCGTTGGGACAGGGTGACTTATGGCTACACCTTC
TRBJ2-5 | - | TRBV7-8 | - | CASSLGRGETQYF | TGTGCCAGCAGCTTGGGGCGAGGAGAGACCCAGTACTTC
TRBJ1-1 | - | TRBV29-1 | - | CSATGSMNTEAFF | TGCAGCGCTACAGGGAGCATGAACACTGAAGCTTTCTTT